These 21 T cell receptor beta chains were all obtained from the same sample, sequenced in a study of blood T cell repertoires in COVID-19. Libraries were prepared by immunoSEQ multiplex PCR; TCRdb keeps only in-frame clonotypes and omits some of them. The sample lists about 130,000 clones, just under 85% seen once, with around 13% in the top ten. What was sequenced was peripheral blood. The receptors were gathered from a human donor in a cohort sampled during active COVID-19.

This chain joins TRBV6-4 and TRBJ2-7; D not resolved. Germline V gene sequence: CDR1 MRHNA, CDR2 SNTAGT. Trimming took 7 bases from V and 3 from J, leaving 4 bases between them. This CDR3 has 10 amino acids. The CDR3: CASIIYEQYF. The CDR3 DNA is TGTGCCAGCATCATCTACGAGCAGTACTTC.

This chain uses TRBV5-4 with TRBJ2-3; D perhaps matches TRBD2 (5 bases). Deletions cut 4 bases from V and 2 bases from J, with 11 bases between. CDR1 and CDR2 from the germline V gene are SGHNT and YYREEE (reference sequence). The CDR3 is 14 residues long. The CDR3 region is CASSQGLTTDTQYF. DNA of the CDR3: TGTGCCAGCAGCCAAGGACTGACCACAGATACGCAGTATTTT.

A word on this clone: The junction shows a germline mismatch at one end, possibly a read error. The V call is TRBV25-1, the J call TRBJ1-4, with a weak D call TRBD1 (6 bases). This CDR3 region has 14 residues. Germline CDR1 reads MGHDK; CDR2 reads SYGVNS. The CDR3 spells CASCEEIGQEKLFF. The CDR3 nucleotides are TGTGCCAGCTGTGAGGAAATTGGACAGGAAAAACTGTTTTTT.

V gene TRBV7-9 combines with J gene TRBJ2-3, with TRBD2 identical over 7 bases. V lost 5 bases and J lost 5; bases outside the gene matches: 7. Germline CDR1 is SEHNR and CDR2 is FQNEAQ (reference sequence). The CDR3 is made up of 14 amino acids. CDR3 in DNA: TGTGCCAGCAGCCCTAGTGGGGGGGGAGATACGCAGTATTTT. Amino acid sequence: CASSPSGGGDTQYF.

The gene calls are TRBV12-3 or TRBV12-4 and TRBJ2-5; 7 bases agree with TRBD1. The trim removed 3 bases at V and 5 bases at J, leaving 3 bases unmatched. The CDR3 has 13 amino acids. The CDR3 is CASSFIRGETQYF. CDR3 nucleotides: TGTGCCAGCAGTTTTATCAGGGGGGAGACCCAGTACTTC.

This chain connects TRBV6-5 to TRBJ2-7; 8 bases line up with TRBD1. The CDR3 totals 13 residues. Germline assignment: CDR1 MNHEY and CDR2 SVGAGI. The trim removed 6 bases at V and 2 bases at J, leaving 3 bases unmatched. CDR3 loop: CASSGQGTYEQYF. Written as DNA, the CDR3 is TGTGCCAGCAGCGGACAGGGAACCTACGAGCAGTACTTC.

The gene calls are TRBV5-1 and TRBJ2-7, with 9 nucleotides matching TRBD2. After removal of 2 bases from V and 4 bases from J, the junction contained 4 bases not matched to a gene. CDR3 length: 14 residues. Germline CDR1 reads SGHRS; CDR2 reads YFSETQ. The CDR3 coding sequence is TGCGCCAGCAGCTTTGCCAGCGGGGGGTACGAGCAGTACTTC. Translation: CASSFASGGYEQYF.

The chain links TRBV5-1 to TRBJ1-6; weak D call: TRBD1 (6 bases). Germline values: CDR1 SGHRS, CDR2 YFSETQ. This CDR3 contains 17 residues. Trimming left V 4 bases short and J 5 bases short, with 19 bases between. The CDR3: CASSRWAGGQNNSPLHF. The CDR3 nucleotides are TGCGCCAGCAGCCGGTGGGCGGGTGGACAGAATAATTCACCCCTCCACTTT.

This chain joins TRBV18 and TRBJ2-7; a weak D match, TRBD2 (6 bases). V lost 3 bases and J lost 5, with 8 bases in between. Germline V gene data show CDR1 as KGHSH and CDR2 as LQKENI. This CDR3 spans 12 amino acids. CDR3 protein: CASSPTGDEQYF. Written as DNA, the CDR3 is TGTGCCAGCTCACCCACGGGGGACGAGCAGTACTTC.

This chain connects TRBV7-9 to TRBJ2-3; D is unclear. The CDR3 runs 15 residues. Trimming left V 1 base short and J 7 bases short, with 15 bases between. CDR1 is SEHNR, CDR2 FQNEAQ, per germline (reference sequence). CDR3 in amino acids: CASSLENSFYHTQYF. The CDR3 DNA reads as TGTGCCAGCAGCTTAGAGAATAGTTTCTACCATACGCAGTATTTT.

This clone has more than one count but fewer than ten. V usage is TRBV29-1 and J usage is TRBJ1-1, with 8 bases identical to TRBD1. The V and J ends lost 3 bases and 4 bases, in that order; junction bases with no gene match: 4. The CDR3 totals 13 residues. From germline, CDR1 is SQVTM and CDR2 ANQGSEA. Here the CDR3 DNA reads TGCAGCGTTGATGGCAGGGGGCGCACTGAAGCTTTCTTT. Translated, it gives CSVDGRGRTEAFF. Using reference TRBV29-1 and TRBJ1-1 for the parts outside the CDR3, the full variable domain is SAVISQKPSRDICQRGTSLTIQCQVDSQVTMMFWYRQQPGQSLTLIATANQGSEATYESGFVIDKFPISRPNLTFSTLTVSNMSPEDSSIYLCSVDGRGRTEAFFGQGTRLTVV.

This clone has a single count. The V gene is TRBV3-1 (or the pseudogene TRBV3-2), the J gene TRBJ2-3; 7 nucleotides align to TRBD2. Germline loops: CDR1 LGHDT, CDR2 YNNKEL (reference sequence). The CDR3 extends over 15 amino acids. V shed 4 bases and J 4 bases; nucleotides not matched to a gene: 8. CDR3 bases: TGTGCCAGCAGCCTCGGGGGAGGGAGGGCAGATACGCAGTATTTT. Translated: CASSLGGGRADTQYF.

The rearrangement joins TRBV7-6 to TRBJ2-1; possible D gene TRBD2, 6 bases. Between the trimmed V and J ends, which lost 5 bases and 0 bases, there was a span of 20 bases. The CDR3 has 18 amino acids. Germline CDR1 SGHVS, CDR2 FNYEAQ. The CDR3 sequence: CASSDGTGPDSSYNEQFF. CDR3 coding DNA: TGTGCCAGCAGCGACGGGACTGGCCCTGACAGCTCCTACAATGAGCAGTTCTTC.

CDR3 sequence: CASSSGGYEQYF. CDR3 coding DNA: TGTGCCAGCAGCTCTGGCGGTTACGAGCAGTACTTC. This chain joins TRBV12-3 or TRBV12-4 and TRBJ2-7; unclear D gene. The CDR3 consists of 12 residues. With 6 bases removed from V and 4 bases from J, the gap between germline ends came to 10 bases.

The chain employs TRBV24-1 and TRBJ2-1, with D maybe TRBD2 (6 bases). There are 13 residues in the CDR3. Germline assignment: CDR1 KGHDR and CDR2 SFDVKD. V was cut by 6 bases and J by 11 bases, with 16 bases left in between. The chain's CDR3 is CATSPTGGTQQFF. As DNA, the CDR3 is TGTGCCACCAGTCCCACAGGCGGGACCCAGCAGTTCTTC.

The chain joins TRBV12-3 or TRBV12-4 to TRBJ1-2; possible D gene TRBD1, 6 bases. V shed 5 bases and J shed 9 bases, with 16 bases lying between them. The CDR3 runs 13 residues. The CDR3 region has the DNA TGTGCCAGCAGTCTACAGGGTATACTCAGCTACACCTTC. Residues: CASSLQGILSYTF.

This clone was counted many times. The chain employs TRBV7-8 and TRBJ2-1, with D possibly TRBD2 on 5 matching bases. Germline V CDR1 and CDR2: SGHVS, FQNEAQ. V lost 5 bases and J 3 bases, leaving 20 bases between the germline ends. The length of the CDR3 is 17 residues. CDR3 protein: CASSEAVSVPLYNEQFF. The CDR3 DNA is TGTGCCAGCAGCGAAGCGGTATCCGTACCCCTCTACAATGAGCAGTTCTTC.

The V and J genes are TRBV2 and TRBJ1-2; 12 bases align to TRBD1. Germline-derived CDR1 and CDR2 are SNHLY and FYNNEI. V shed 0 bases, J shed 6 bases, and the junction held 2 bases outside the gene matches. There are 15 residues in the CDR3. DNA for the CDR3: TGTGCCAGCAGTGAAGCGGGGACAGGGGGCCATGGCTACACCTTC. Protein sequence: CASSEAGTGGHGYTF.

The rearrangement links TRBV9 to TRBJ2-7; weak D call: TRBD2 (6 bases). Germline CDR1 and CDR2: SGDLS and YYNGEE. Trimming left V 4 bases short and J 0 bases short, with 14 bases between. CDR3 size: 15 residues. The CDR3 sequence: CASSFGTASSYEQYF. The CDR3 nucleotides read TGTGCCAGCAGCTTTGGGACTGCTAGCTCCTACGAGCAGTACTTC.

In DNA form, the CDR3 reads TGCGCCAGCAGCCTCTCAGCAGGGACAACTAATGAAAAACTGTTTTTT. Translation: CASSLSAGTTNEKLFF. The V call is TRBV5-1, the J call TRBJ1-4; the D gene is possibly TRBD1 (5 bases). Germline values: CDR1 SGHRS, CDR2 YFSETQ. This CDR3 comprises 16 residues. Trimming removed 4 bases from V and 0 bases from J, with 13 bases in between.

This chain joins TRBV18 and TRBJ2-7; the match to TRBD1 covers 11 bases. Trimming took 5 bases from V and 2 from J; bases not matched to a gene: 11. The CDR3 has 17 amino acids. Germline-derived CDR1 and CDR2 are KGHSH and LQKENI. The CDR3 region is CASSFGAGQGVAYEQYF. DNA for the CDR3: TGTGCCAGCTCATTTGGAGCGGGACAGGGGGTGGCCTACGAGCAGTACTTC.